These 18 T cell receptor beta chains share one sample of origin, sequenced in a study of control samples from healthy donors and cancer patients. The protocol was immunoSEQ multiplex PCR, while the TCRdb copy is restricted to in-frame clones and leaves out a portion. Here the sample spans 130,000 or so clones, around 94% being singletons. Sequenced sample: blood. The receptors come from a man between 40 and 49 years old in good health.

This chain links TRBV18 with TRBJ1-3; D perhaps matches TRBD1 (5 bases). The CDR3 sequence is 16 residues long. The germline CDR1 and CDR2 sequences are KGHSH and LQKENI. V was pared by 3 bases and J by 0 bases, with 12 bases between. The CDR3 spells CASSPRDLGSGNTIYF. The CDR3 region has the DNA TGTGCCAGCTCACCTCGGGACCTAGGCTCTGGAAACACCATATATTTT.

V gene TRBV7-9 combines with J gene TRBJ1-6, with 7 bases aligning to TRBD1. Germline values: CDR1 SEHNR, CDR2 FQNEAQ (reference sequence). Trimming took 5 bases from V and 9 from J; bases not matched to a gene: 7. The CDR3 totals 14 residues. The CDR3 nucleotides are TGTGCCAGCAGCCAACAGGGGAGAGGTTCACCCCTCCACTTT. Its translation is CASSQQGRGSPLHF.

The V call is TRBV5-6, the J call TRBJ1-2, with unresolved D. The CDR3 consists of 16 residues. Germline V gene data show CDR1 as SGHDT and CDR2 as YYEEEE. V was pared by 2 bases and J by 1 base, with 15 bases between. CDR3 amino acids: CASSFTRWEGNYGYTF. CDR3 nucleotides: TGTGCCAGCAGCTTTACCCGCTGGGAGGGTAACTATGGCTACACCTTC. The full variable domain, its missing parts supplied by reference TRBV5-6 and TRBJ1-2, is DAGVTQSPTHLIKTRGQQVTLRCSPKSGHDTVSWYQQALGQGPQFIFQYYEEEERQRGNFPDRFSGHQFPNYSSELNVNALLLGDSALYLCASSFTRWEGNYGYTFGSGTRLTVV.

V and J are TRBV5-1 and TRBJ2-5; no firm D call. The CDR3 totals 13 residues. V dropped 0 bases and J dropped 2 bases, with 5 bases sitting between them. Germline V lookup: CDR1 SGHRS, CDR2 YFSETQ. The CDR3 protein is CASSLGSQETQYF. The CDR3 coding sequence is TGCGCCAGCAGCTTGGGATCTCAAGAGACCCAGTACTTC.

V usage is TRBV11-1 and J usage is TRBJ2-5; D gene ambiguous. Trimming took off 7 bases at V and 4 bases at J, with 16 bases between the two ends. The CDR3 extends over 14 amino acids. Per the germline V gene, CDR1 is SGHAT and CDR2 is FQDESV (reference sequence). The CDR3 nucleotides read TGTGCCAGCAACCAGATGGGGTTGGGAGAGACCCAGTACTTC. The encoded protein is CASNQMGLGETQYF.

This clone was counted once. The rearrangement links TRBV19 to TRBJ2-7; no reliable D call. The V gene's germline CDR1 is LNHDA and CDR2 SQIVND (reference sequence). The germline V and J ends were trimmed by 5 bases and 0 bases, with 14 bases remaining between them. This CDR3 has 15 residues. Here the CDR3 reads CASSQTVADSYEQYF. The DNA of the CDR3 is TGTGCCAGTAGTCAAACGGTGGCCGACTCCTACGAGCAGTACTTC.

The chain couples TRBV24-1 to TRBJ2-5; 11 bases line up with TRBD1. CDR3 size: 15 residues. Germline V gene lookup returns CDR1 KGHDR and CDR2 SFDVKD. The junction had 6 bases not matched to a gene; V was cut back by 5 bases and J by 5 bases. The CDR3, as DNA: TGTGCCACCAGTGCCTCCGGGACAGGGGGGGAGACCCAGTACTTC. Amino acid sequence: CATSASGTGGETQYF.

Notes on this clone: Other DNA sequences from this sample encode an identical CDR3 as well. The chain recombines TRBV6-5 with TRBJ2-4; D might be TRBD1 (5 bases). The CDR3 spans 13 residues. The V end was cut by 2 bases, the J end by 4 bases, with 6 bases between. Per germline, CDR1 MNHEY and CDR2 SVGAGI. The CDR3 nucleotides are TGTGCCAGCAGTTACGACAGAAAAAACATTCAGTACTTC. Translating gives CASSYDRKNIQYF.

CDR3 protein: CASSYPPGPNTGELFF. CDR3 bases: TGTGCCAGCAGTTACCCGCCAGGCCCGAACACCGGGGAGCTGTTTTTT. This chain connects TRBV6-5 to TRBJ2-2; D is ambiguous. V lost 2 bases and J 0 bases, leaving 10 bases between the germline ends. Germline CDR1 MNHEY, CDR2 SVGAGI. The CDR3 is 16 residues long.

The genes are TRBV7-2 and TRBJ1-2; D not certain. The CDR3 contains 15 residues. Trimming took 0 bases from V and 1 from J, leaving 9 bases between them. CDR1 is SGHTA and CDR2 is FQGNSA in the germline V gene. The CDR3 sequence is CASSLAVGGNYGYTF. As DNA, the CDR3 is TGTGCCAGCAGCTTAGCGGTCGGCGGTAACTATGGCTACACCTTC.

The chain recombines TRBV11-3 with TRBJ2-2; no clear D gene. This CDR3 is 14 amino acids long. V gave up 8 bases and J gave up 3 bases, with 13 bases separating them. Germline V lookup: CDR1 SGHNT, CDR2 YENEEA. The CDR3: CASEPDRHTGELFF. CDR3 sequence (DNA): TGTGCCAGCGAGCCAGACCGGCACACCGGGGAGCTGTTTTTT.

V and J are TRBV7-3 and TRBJ2-2; the D gene could be TRBD1 or TRBD2 (6 bases each). This CDR3 contains 16 residues. Germline V gene data show CDR1 as SGHTA and CDR2 as FQGTGA. Trimming cost V 3 bases and J 2 bases, with 13 bases left between them. The CDR3 region has the DNA TGTGCCAGCAGCTTGAGCGGAGGGGGAAACACCGGGGAGCTGTTTTTT. It encodes CASSLSGGGNTGELFF. The variable domain in full, with the rest retrieved from reference TRBV7-3 and TRBJ2-2, is GAGVSQTPSNKVTEKGKYVELRCDPISGHTALYWYRQSLGQGPEFLIYFQGTGAADDSGLPNDRFFAVRPEGSVSTLKIQRTERGDSAVYLCASSLSGGGNTGELFFGEGSRLTVL.

This chain uses TRBV7-2 with TRBJ1-1, with D possibly TRBD1 on 5 matching bases. The germline V gene encodes CDR1 SGHTA and CDR2 FQGNSA. The CDR3 consists of 16 residues. V was trimmed by 5 bases and J by 5 bases, leaving 21 bases between them. The CDR3 sequence is CASSINGGGVVTEAFF. CDR3 bases: TGTGCCAGCAGCATTAACGGCGGAGGGGTGGTAACTGAAGCTTTCTTT. Drawing the rest from reference TRBV7-2 and TRBJ1-1, the complete variable domain is GAGVSQSPSNKVTEKGKDVELRCDPISGHTALYWYRQSLGQGLEFLIYFQGNSAPDKSGLPSDRFSAERTGGSVSTLTIQRTQQEDSAVYLCASSINGGGVVTEAFFGQGTRLTVV.

This chain links TRBV19 with TRBJ1-5, with 7 nucleotides matching TRBD1. V was clipped by 3 bases and J by 1 base; unmatched bases: 9. This CDR3 is 17 amino acids long. Per germline, CDR1 LNHDA and CDR2 SQIVND (reference sequence). The CDR3 region is CASSILTGLSSNQPQHF. CDR3 nucleotides: TGTGCCAGTAGTATCCTGACAGGGCTATCGAGCAATCAGCCCCAGCATTTT.

This chain uses TRBV6-1 with TRBJ2-7, with 10 bases identical to TRBD2. Trimming took 1 base from V and 6 from J; bases not matched to a gene: 9. The CDR3 is 16 residues long. Germline-derived CDR1 and CDR2 are MNHNS and SASEGT. The CDR3 DNA reads TGTGCCAGCAGTGAAGGGTCTAGCGGGAGAAAGATCGAGCAGTACTTC. Its translation: CASSEGSSGRKIEQYF.

The chain uses TRBV24-1 and TRBJ2-1; 7 bases agree with TRBD1. Germline trimming cut 8 bases from V and 5 bases from J; bases unmatched to any gene: 11. From germline, CDR1 is KGHDR and CDR2 SFDVKD. The CDR3 is 15 residues long. DNA for the CDR3: TGTGCCACCATGTCTGGACAGGCGGCACACAATGAGCAGTTCTTC. Encoded protein: CATMSGQAAHNEQFF.

The chain is built from TRBV29-1 and TRBJ2-7; D gene uncertain. The V gene's germline CDR1 is SQVTM and CDR2 ANQGSEA. The CDR3 sequence is 11 residues long. The V end lost 4 bases, the J end lost 1 base, and 5 bases lay between the germline ends. The CDR3 DNA sequence: TGCAGCGTTGTATGGTCCTACGAGCAGTACTTC. Translation: CSVVWSYEQYF.

This chain connects TRBV28 to TRBJ1-4; D not resolved. The CDR3 covers 13 residues. Germline assignment: CDR1 MDHEN and CDR2 SYDVKM. Trimming removed 6 bases from V and 3 bases from J, with 8 bases in between. This CDR3 is CASRIQPNEKLFF. Written as DNA, the CDR3 is TGTGCCAGCAGGATCCAGCCTAATGAAAAACTGTTTTTT.